This passage covers 18 T cell receptor beta chains from one sample sequenced in a study of technical replicates of blood from several donors. Clones were sequenced by immunoSEQ multiplex PCR, and TCRdb holds only the in-frame ones, with some missing. The table has 80,000 to 100,000 clones, roughly 96% seen once; the top ten hold over 0.2%. The sequenced material came from T cells isolated from PBMCs. The origin of the receptors is a human donor in good health.

This clone showed up just once. V is TRBV7-9 and J is TRBJ2-3; 8 bases are shared with TRBD2. Looked up from germline, CDR1 is SEHNR and CDR2 is FQNEAQ (reference sequence). There are 14 residues in the CDR3. The V segment lost 6 bases and the J segment 5 bases; nucleotides outside the gene matches: 7. The CDR3 protein is CASSLSGGGDTQYF. The CDR3 region has the DNA TGTGCCAGCAGTCTAAGCGGGGGTGGAGATACGCAGTATTTT.

The V call is TRBV7-9, the J call TRBJ1-3; 11 bases match TRBD1. This CDR3 comprises 18 residues. The germline V gene has CDR1 SEHNR and CDR2 FQNEAQ (reference sequence). V gave up 4 bases and J gave up 1 base; unmatched junction bases: 9. CDR3 sequence: CASSSPRTGGISGNTIYF. The CDR3 region has the DNA TGTGCCAGCAGCTCACCAAGGACAGGGGGCATATCTGGAAACACCATATATTTT.

The J gene is TRBJ2-3, the V gene TRBV5-4; TRBD1 agrees at 7 bases. The CDR3 is made up of 15 amino acids. The V gene's germline CDR1 is SGHNT and CDR2 YYREEE (reference sequence). J gave up 3 bases and V 2 bases, and 6 bases lay outside the gene matches. The CDR3 loop reads CASSLGQGDTDTQYF. CDR3 DNA: TGTGCCAGCAGCTTAGGCCAGGGGGATACAGATACGCAGTATTTT.

In its sample, this clone was seen once. The chain links TRBV7-8 to TRBJ2-6; D is unclear. This CDR3 comprises 15 residues. The V and J ends lost 1 base and 12 bases respectively, with 16 bases between them. CDR1 and CDR2 from the germline V gene are SGHVS and FQNEAQ. The CDR3 region has the DNA TGTGCCAGCAGCTTAGACTACCCTTCGAGGCGCGTCCTGACTTTC. Residues: CASSLDYPSRRVLTF. Based on the CDR3 plus reference TRBV7-8 and TRBJ2-6, the full variable domain is GAGVSQSPRYKVAKRGQDVALRCDPISGHVSLFWYQQALGQGPEFLTYFQNEAQLDKSGLPSDRFFAERPEGSVSTLKIQRTQQEDSAVYLCASSLDYPSRRVLTFGAGSRLTVL.

The J gene is TRBJ1-2, the V gene TRBV7-9, with a tentative D call TRBD1 (5 bases). From germline, CDR1 is SEHNR and CDR2 FQNEAQ (reference sequence). V shed 0 bases and J shed 5 bases, with 10 bases lying between them. The CDR3 consists of 14 residues. The CDR3 region has the DNA TGTGCCAGCAGCTTAGCAAGACAGTCTTATGGCTACACCTTC. Amino acid sequence: CASSLARQSYGYTF.

The J gene is TRBJ2-1, the V gene TRBV7-9, with 8 bases that match TRBD2. Germline V gene lookup returns CDR1 SEHNR and CDR2 FQNEAQ (reference sequence). The CDR3 loop spans 16 amino acids. After removal of 5 bases from V and 9 bases from J, the junction contained 15 bases not matched to a gene. The CDR3 sequence: CASSPLRGALISEQFF. The DNA for the CDR3 is TGTGCCAGCAGCCCCCTGCGGGGGGCCCTCATCAGTGAGCAGTTCTTC. The variable domain in full, completed from reference TRBV7-9 and TRBJ2-1, reads DTGVSQNPRHKITKRGQNVTFRCDPISEHNRLYWYRQTLGQGPEFLTYFQNEAQLEKSRLLSDRFSAERPKGSFSTLEIQRTEQGDSAMYLCASSPLRGALISEQFFGPGTRLTVL.

The rearrangement joins TRBV5-1 to TRBJ2-7; 9 positions agree with TRBD2. CDR3 length: 14 amino acids. From germline, CDR1 is SGHRS and CDR2 YFSETQ. V was pared by 2 bases and J by 4 bases, with 4 bases of the junction left unmatched. The DNA for the CDR3 is TGCGCCAGCAGCTTAGCGGGGGGTAGGTACGAGCAGTACTTC. Encoded protein: CASSLAGGRYEQYF. Using reference TRBV5-1 and TRBJ2-7 for the parts outside the CDR3, the full variable domain is KAGVTQTPRYLIKTRGQQVTLSCSPISGHRSVSWYQQTPGQGLQFLFEYFSETQRNKGNFPGRFSGRQFSNSRSEMNVSTLELGDSALYLCASSLAGGRYEQYFGPGTRLTVT.

The chain joins TRBV19 to TRBJ1-5; D not certain. The CDR3 is made up of 13 amino acids. The germline gives CDR1 LNHDA, CDR2 SQIVND (reference sequence). V lost 3 bases and J 5 bases, leaving 8 bases between the germline ends. The CDR3 DNA sequence: TGTGCCAGTAGTATCCTAATCGATCAGCCCCAGCATTTT. It yields the protein CASSILIDQPQHF.

J is TRBJ1-2 and V is TRBV9; no clear D. In germline, CDR1 is SGDLS, CDR2 YYNGEE. The germline V and J ends were trimmed by 3 bases and 8 bases, with 11 bases remaining between them. The CDR3 length is 12 residues. CDR3 coding DNA: TGTGCCAGCAGCGCGGGAGGGCCGGGCTACACCTTC. Translating it yields CASSAGGPGYTF.

The V gene is TRBV5-6, the J gene TRBJ1-1; D might be TRBD1 (6 bases). The V gene's germline CDR1 is SGHDT and CDR2 YYEEEE. The CDR3 has 13 residues. V was clipped by 1 base and J by 7 bases, with 11 bases between them. The CDR3 spells CASSLRTANEAFF. The CDR3 DNA reads as TGTGCCAGCAGCTTGCGGACAGCCAATGAAGCTTTCTTT.

V and J are TRBV4-1 and TRBJ2-7; TRBD1 is a possible D gene (7 bases). CDR3 length: 14 amino acids. The ends were cut back, 4 bases at V and 6 bases at J, with 16 bases in the middle. Germline V CDR1 and CDR2: MGHRA, YSYEKL. CDR3 bases: TGCGCCAGCAGCCTACGAACAGGGGAGGTCGAGCAGTACTTC. It yields the protein CASSLRTGEVEQYF.

The rearrangement joins TRBV11-2 to TRBJ1-5; TRBD1 agrees at 9 bases. The CDR3 runs 15 residues. Germline-derived CDR1 and CDR2 are SGHAT and FQNNGV. Trimming took 5 bases from V and 3 from J; bases not matched to a gene: 5. CDR3 in amino acids: CASSAGQGVNQPQHF. CDR3 in DNA: TGTGCCAGCAGCGCGGGACAGGGAGTCAATCAGCCCCAGCATTTT.

Turning to this clone: In the same sample, other DNA sequences code for this CDR3. The CDR3 spells CSGLGAYEQYF. The CDR3 DNA is TGCAGTGGGCTAGGGGCCTACGAGCAGTACTTC. The chain carries TRBV20-1 and TRBJ2-7; a weak D match, TRBD1 (5 bases). V was cut by 7 bases and J by 2 bases, with 9 bases left in between. This CDR3 spans 11 amino acids. Germline CDR1 is DFQATT and CDR2 is SNEGSKA (reference sequence).

The chain couples TRBV27 to TRBJ2-5; TRBD1 matches at 12 bases. After removal of 7 bases from V and 7 bases from J, the junction contained 13 bases not matched to a gene. Germline values: CDR1 MNHEY, CDR2 SMNVEV (reference sequence). The CDR3 length is 16 residues. The CDR3 sequence is CASTPGQGAGVGTQYF. In DNA form, the CDR3 reads TGTGCCAGCACTCCGGGACAGGGGGCTGGGGTGGGGACCCAGTACTTC.

V is TRBV7-6 and J is TRBJ2-5; 9 bases fit TRBD2. CDR1 is SGHVS and CDR2 is FNYEAQ in the germline V gene. CDR3 length: 15 amino acids. Trimming took 6 bases from V and 1 from J; bases not matched to a gene: 6. CDR3 residues: CASSSYSGSQETQYF. Here the CDR3 DNA reads TGTGCCAGCAGTTCCTATAGCGGGAGCCAAGAGACCCAGTACTTC.

The chain joins TRBV2 to TRBJ2-7; 8 nucleotides align to TRBD1. Germline CDR1 and CDR2: SNHLY and FYNNEI. Trimming cost V 4 bases and J 3 bases; bases outside gene matches: 8. The CDR3 spans 15 residues. CDR3 DNA: TGTGCCAGCAGTGCGGACAGGGAAGGGATCTACGAGCAGTACTTC. Translation: CASSADREGIYEQYF.

The chain employs TRBV5-5 and TRBJ1-5; the match to TRBD1 covers 10 bases. V trimming: 3 bases; J trimming: 0 bases; junction bases outside the gene matches: 9. The V gene's germline CDR1 is SGHKS and CDR2 YYEKEE (reference sequence). The CDR3 runs 18 residues. The CDR3 sequence is CASSSRDRGTYSNQPQHF. In DNA, the CDR3 is TGTGCCAGCAGCTCACGGGACAGGGGAACTTATAGCAATCAGCCCCAGCATTTT.

V is TRBV5-1 and J is TRBJ1-2; unclear D gene. CDR3 length: 12 residues. Germline values: CDR1 SGHRS, CDR2 YFSETQ. Trimming pared 2 bases from V and 4 bases from J, leaving 6 bases between. CDR3 residues: CASSFDIYGYTF. For the CDR3, the DNA is TGCGCCAGCAGCTTCGACATCTATGGCTACACCTTC.